These 22 T cell receptor beta chains were all obtained from the same sample, sequenced in a study of cytomegalovirus exposure and HLA in healthy donors. Use of 60 Vbeta and 13 Jbeta primers characterized the PCR. This table comes from immunoSEQ multiplex PCR, and its TCRdb copy is limited to in-frame clones, with some not included. The sample shows 80,000 to 95,000 clones, around 81% of them seen only once. The source material was PBMCs. The source is a woman in her 30s in good health and CMV-seronegative.

By sample fraction, this clone is medium-sized. This chain connects TRBV25-1 to TRBJ2-2; TRBD2 agrees at 8 bases. V lost 0 bases and J lost 7; bases outside the gene matches: 7. CDR1 is MGHDK and CDR2 is SYGVNS in the germline V gene. This CDR3 comprises 16 residues. Here the CDR3 reads CASSEYSQREFGELFF. CDR3 nucleotides: TGTGCCAGCAGTGAATACAGCCAGCGGGAGTTCGGGGAGCTGTTTTTT.

This clone occurred once. This chain joins TRBV7-9 and TRBJ1-2; unclear D gene. CDR1 and CDR2 (germline): SEHNR, FQNEAQ (reference sequence). V lost 3 bases to trimming and J lost 2 bases, with 7 bases between them. The CDR3 is made up of 13 amino acids. The CDR3 sequence: CASSLEENYGYTF. For the CDR3, the DNA is TGTGCCAGCAGCTTGGAGGAAAACTATGGCTACACCTTC.

This clone turned up a few times. CDR3 protein: CASSQENRINHEQYF. The CDR3 nucleotides read TGCGCCAGCAGCCAAGAGAACAGGATAAATCACGAGCAGTACTTC. This rearrangement joins TRBV4-3 to TRBJ2-7; possibly TRBD1 for D (5 bases). V lost 0 bases to trimming and J lost 5 bases, with 14 bases between them. Germline CDR1 is LGHNA and CDR2 is YSLEER. This CDR3 is 15 amino acids long.

CDR3 in amino acids: CASSGQGPMNTEAFF. CDR3 nucleotides: TGTGCCAGCTCTGGACAGGGACCAATGAACACTGAAGCTTTCTTT. The V and J genes are TRBV18 and TRBJ1-1; TRBD1 matches at 8 bases. Germline V gives CDR1 KGHSH, CDR2 LQKENI. V gave up 6 bases and J gave up 0 bases; unmatched junction bases: 6. This CDR3 has 15 residues.

The CDR3: CASSPGLAGGIAKNIQYF. The CDR3 DNA is TGCGCCAGCAGCCCAGGACTAGCGGGAGGAATAGCCAAAAACATTCAGTACTTC. The J gene is TRBJ2-4, the V gene TRBV4-1; 14 bases map to TRBD2. Germline V gene lookup returns CDR1 MGHRA and CDR2 YSYEKL. This CDR3 has 18 amino acids. V lost 4 bases and J lost 0; bases outside the gene matches: 5.

This sequence joins TRBV6-5 and TRBJ1-1, with 7 bases matching TRBD1. V lost 6 bases and J lost 5; bases outside the gene matches: 6. The length of the CDR3 is 13 residues. Germline loops: CDR1 MNHEY, CDR2 SVGAGI. The CDR3 sequence is CASRRQGGTEAFF. Here the CDR3 DNA reads TGTGCCAGCAGGCGACAGGGCGGAACTGAAGCTTTCTTT.

The V and J genes are TRBV29-1 and TRBJ1-1, with D possibly being TRBD1 (5 bases). Germline V gene lookup returns CDR1 SQVTM and CDR2 ANQGSEA. Trimming shortened V by 6 bases and J by 4 bases, and 18 bases separated the two germline ends. The CDR3 is made up of 14 amino acids. CDR3 nucleotides: TGCAGCGTGGCACAAGGGGCTGGTGGCACTGAAGCTTTCTTT. It is translated as CSVAQGAGGTEAFF.

This clone came up once. This sequence joins TRBV27 and TRBJ2-7; the D gene is possibly TRBD2 (5 bases). Trimming left V 6 bases short and J 0 bases short, with 21 bases between. This CDR3 is 17 amino acids long. Germline CDR1 is MNHEY and CDR2 is SMNVEV (reference sequence). CDR3: CASSPTSGQAFSYEQYF. The CDR3 nucleotides are TGTGCCAGCAGCCCTACGAGCGGCCAGGCCTTCTCCTACGAGCAGTACTTC.

This clone was detected only a few times. V gene TRBV7-3 combines with J gene TRBJ2-6; D may be TRBD1 (5 bases). V was shortened by 3 bases and J by 2 bases, with 20 bases between the two germline ends. The CDR3 runs 19 residues. CDR1 and CDR2 (germline): SGHTA, FQGTGA. CDR3 bases: TGTGCCAGCAGCTTTGGGCCCACACTCACCAGGGCTGGGGCCAACGTCCTGACTTTC. Translated, it gives CASSFGPTLTRAGANVLTF. Based on the CDR3 plus reference TRBV7-3 and TRBJ2-6, the full variable domain is GAGVSQTPSNKVTEKGKYVELRCDPISGHTALYWYRQSLGQGPEFLIYFQGTGAADDSGLPNDRFFAVRPEGSVSTLKIQRTERGDSAVYLCASSFGPTLTRAGANVLTFGAGSRLTVL.

The chain joins TRBV5-1 to TRBJ2-3; the D is unclear. The CDR3 is 13 residues long. From germline, CDR1 is SGHRS and CDR2 YFSETQ. The ends were cut back, 0 bases at V and 3 bases at J, with 5 bases in the middle. The CDR3 DNA reads TGCGCCAGCAGCTTGGACGGGACAGATACGCAGTATTTT. It is translated as CASSLDGTDTQYF.

The count of this clone is one. The chain combines TRBV11-3 with TRBJ2-2; D unclear. This CDR3 is 14 amino acids long. Germline V gene lookup returns CDR1 SGHNT and CDR2 YENEEA. Trimming took off 5 bases at V and 1 base at J, with 8 bases between the two ends. The DNA for the CDR3 is TGTGCCAGCAGCCAGCGTCAGAACACCGGGGAGCTGTTTTTT. Translation: CASSQRQNTGELFF. Filled out from reference TRBV11-3 and TRBJ2-2, the complete variable domain reads EAGVVQSPRYKIIEKKQPVAFWCNPISGHNTLYWYLQNLGQGPELLIRYENEEAVDDSQLPKDRFSAERLKGVDSTLKIQPAELGDSAVYLCASSQRQNTGELFFGEGSRLTVL.

Note on this clone: Its ends do not fully match the called genes, so a read error is possible. This chain links TRBV11-1 with TRBJ2-1; D perhaps matches TRBD1 (6 bases). CDR3 length: 13 residues. The germline gives CDR1 SGHAT, CDR2 FQDESV (reference sequence). For the CDR3, the DNA is TGTGCCAGCACCTTAGGACAGCTCAATGAGCAGTTCTTC. Translating it yields CASTLGQLNEQFF. The variable domain in full, with the rest retrieved from reference TRBV11-1 and TRBJ2-1, is EAEVAQSPRYKITEKSQAVAFWCDPISGHATLYWYRQILGQGPELLVQFQDESVVDDSQLPKDRFSAERLKGVDSTLKIQPAELGDSAMYLCASTLGQLNEQFFGPGTRLTVL.

A note on this clone: Other DNA variants within this sample encode the same CDR3. In DNA form, the CDR3 reads TGTGCCAGCAGCTTAACTAGCGGGACAGATACGCAGTATTTT. It translates to CASSLTSGTDTQYF. The V and J genes are TRBV7-8 and TRBJ2-3, with 9 bases lining up with TRBD2. The CDR3 sequence is 14 residues long. Per the germline V gene, CDR1 is SGHVS and CDR2 is FQNEAQ. The ends lost 2 bases at V and 3 bases at J; junction bases unmatched: 0.

The chain is built from TRBV15 and TRBJ1-4; 10 bases fit TRBD1. CDR3 length: 16 residues. Germline V lookup: CDR1 LNHNV, CDR2 YYDKDF (reference sequence). Unmatched junction bases numbered 2, after V lost 1 base and J lost 3 bases. CDR3 nucleotide sequence: TGTGCCACCAGCAGAGGACAGGGGGCGTCTAATGAAAAACTGTTTTTT. Amino acids: CATSRGQGASNEKLFF.

A remark on this clone: The CDR3 end shows no conserved phenylalanine or tryptophan, and so a read error is likely. The DNA is left out, because the CDR3 cannot be placed on it with certainty; the CDR3 is given as TCRdb lists it. This chain links TRBV28 with TRBJ1-2; TRBD1, the table's D call, was not compared with the DNA. CDR1 is MDHEN and CDR2 is SYDVKM in the germline V gene. Including both end residues, the CDR3 is 11 amino acids long. The CDR3 here is CASSINREILL.

This clone was recorded only once. This sequence joins TRBV7-2 and TRBJ1-1; D gene unclear. V was pared by 5 bases and J by 3 bases, with 10 bases between. Germline loops: CDR1 SGHTA, CDR2 FQGNSA. The CDR3 consists of 13 residues. DNA of the CDR3: TGTGCCAGCAGCCCACAAGAAGACACTGAAGCTTTCTTT. Its protein is CASSPQEDTEAFF.

This chain connects TRBV5-1 to TRBJ2-1; D unclear. The germline V gene has CDR1 SGHRS and CDR2 YFSETQ. The CDR3 is 12 amino acids. V lost 0 bases and J 7 bases, leaving 5 bases between the germline ends. In DNA form, the CDR3 reads TGCGCCAGCAGCTTGGCCCGGAATGAGCAGTTCTTC. Translating it yields CASSLARNEQFF.

The chain links TRBV2 to TRBJ2-7; the D gene is possibly TRBD1 (5 bases). The germline gives CDR1 SNHLY, CDR2 FYNNEI. Trimming left V 7 bases short and J 0 bases short, with 13 bases between. The CDR3 extends over 14 amino acids. CDR3 DNA sequence: TGTGCCAGCATTTTGCCAGGGATCTCCTACGAGCAGTACTTC. Translating gives CASILPGISYEQYF.

This clone was detected once. The CDR3 loop reads CASSQGRGATNEKLFF. For the CDR3, the DNA is TGTGCCAGCAGCCAAGGCAGGGGTGCAACTAATGAAAAACTGTTTTTT. The chain has TRBV4-2 and TRBJ1-4; D is perhaps TRBD1 (6 bases). This CDR3 is 16 amino acids long. V lost 1 base, J lost 0 bases, and 9 bases lay in between. CDR1 LGHNA and CDR2 YNFKEQ come from the germline V gene.

This clone occurred a few times. V gene TRBV5-4 combines with J gene TRBJ2-1, with 8 bases identical to TRBD2. This CDR3 has 18 residues. With 4 bases clipped from V and 0 bases from J, the junction kept 12 bases outside the gene matches. CDR1 and CDR2 (germline): SGHNT, YYREEE (reference sequence). CDR3 sequence: CASSPRGSGKSSYNEQFF. DNA of the CDR3: TGTGCCAGCAGCCCCCGGGGTAGCGGGAAAAGCTCCTACAATGAGCAGTTCTTC.

This chain uses TRBV6-5 with TRBJ2-1; 10 nucleotides match TRBD2. Trimming removed 2 bases from V and 6 bases from J; junction bases left unmatched: 4. Germline CDR1 MNHEY, CDR2 SVGAGI. CDR3 length: 15 residues. The CDR3 loop reads CASSYTSGVLNEQFF. In DNA form, the CDR3 reads TGTGCCAGCAGTTACACTAGCGGGGTTCTCAATGAGCAGTTCTTC.

The rearrangement links TRBV14 to TRBJ2-1, with D perhaps matching TRBD1 (5 bases). Trimming left V 5 bases short and J 6 bases short, with 17 bases between. Germline loops: CDR1 SGHDN, CDR2 FVKESK. This CDR3 has 15 residues. The DNA of the CDR3 is TGTGCCAGCAGCGTTACAGGAACTTTTAGCAATGAGCAGTTCTTC. This sequence encodes CASSVTGTFSNEQFF.